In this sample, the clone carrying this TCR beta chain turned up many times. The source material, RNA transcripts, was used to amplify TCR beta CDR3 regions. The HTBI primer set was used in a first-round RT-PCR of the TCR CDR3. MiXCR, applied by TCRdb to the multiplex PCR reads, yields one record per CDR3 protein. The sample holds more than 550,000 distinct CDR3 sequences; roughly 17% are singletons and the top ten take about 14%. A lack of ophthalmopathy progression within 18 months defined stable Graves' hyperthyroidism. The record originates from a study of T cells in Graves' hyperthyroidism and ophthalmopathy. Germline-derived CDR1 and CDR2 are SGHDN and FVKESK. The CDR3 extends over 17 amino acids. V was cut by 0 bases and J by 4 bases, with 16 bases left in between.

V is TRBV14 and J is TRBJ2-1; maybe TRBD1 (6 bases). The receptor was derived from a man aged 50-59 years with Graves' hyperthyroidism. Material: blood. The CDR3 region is CASSQDQGRVSYNEQFF. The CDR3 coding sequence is TGTGCCAGCAGCCAAGATCAGGGGCGTGTGTCGTACAATGAGCAGTTCTTC.